The rows below give T cell receptor beta chains drawn from one sample of a study of early T cells in non-severe SARS-CoV-2 infection. TCRdb redid the calling of the 5' RACE reads with MiXCR, one entry per CDR3 protein. This table holds around 100,000 distinct CDR3 sequences, approximately 14% found once. The material sequenced was whole blood. These TCRs come from an adult who was a healthcare worker with PCR-confirmed SARS-CoV-2 infection or an uninfected control (not recorded which). The CDR3 runs from the conserved cysteine through the conserved F or W. Fields, in order: J gene, D gene, clone size, V gene, CDR3 protein, CDR3 DNA. D genes are given only for firm matches. Clone size appears in some rows only: once, few, many, or a class for an expanded clone.

TRBJ2-5 NA NA TRBV9 CASSVARGRAETQYF TGTGCCAGCAGCGTAGCCCGGGGCCGCGCAGAGACCCAGTACTTC
TRBJ1-1 TRBD1 NA TRBV7-9 CASSPGQGVNTEAFF TGTGCCAGCAGCCCCGGACAGGGAGTGAACACTGAAGCTTTCTTT
TRBJ2-3 NA NA TRBV7-2 CASSVITDTQYF TGTGCCAGCAGCGTGATCACAGATACGCAGTATTTT
TRBJ1-6 NA few TRBV28 CASSTSSYNSPLHF TGTGCCAGCAGTACAAGCTCCTATAATTCACCCCTCCACTTT
TRBJ1-4 NA NA TRBV10-3 CAISESKSNEKLFF TGTGCCATCAGTGAGTCTAAGAGCAATGAAAAACTGTTTTTT
TRBJ2-3 NA NA TRBV7-8 CASSLAGGLGADTQYF TGTGCCAGCAGCTTAGCGGGGGGGCTAGGTGCAGATACGCAGTATTTT
TRBJ1-1 NA NA TRBV20-1 CSARDSYRAEAFF TGCAGTGCTAGAGACAGTTATCGGGCCGAAGCTTTCTTT
TRBJ1-5 TRBD1 many TRBV3-1 CASSPQGASNQPQHF TGTGCCAGCAGCCCCCAGGGGGCTAGCAATCAGCCCCAGCATTTT
TRBJ2-5 NA NA TRBV4-1 CASSQDIETETQYF TGCGCCAGCAGCCAAGATATAGAGACCGAGACCCAGTACTTC
TRBJ2-2 NA many TRBV6-2/TRBV6-3 CASSLTDTGELFF TGTGCCAGCAGTTTGACAGACACCGGGGAGCTGTTTTTT
TRBJ2-2 TRBD1 many TRBV29-1 CSVLLQGLAGELFF TGCAGCGTTCTCCTACAGGGGTTGGCCGGGGAGCTGTTTTTT
TRBJ2-3 TRBD2 few TRBV28 CASSPLAGEIQGTDTQYF TGTGCCAGCAGTCCCTTGGCGGGAGAGATCCAAGGCACAGATACGCAGTATTTT
TRBJ2-3 TRBD2 NA TRBV20-1 CSARDVGRAVRTDTQYF TGCAGTGCTAGAGATGTCGGGAGGGCGGTTCGCACAGATACGCAGTATTTT
TRBJ1-1 NA many TRBV12-3/TRBV12-4 CASRAGLGAFF TGTGCCAGCAGAGCGGGTCTGGGAGCTTTCTTT
TRBJ2-7 TRBD1 NA TRBV3-1 CASSPRQGAREQYF TGTGCCAGCAGCCCGAGACAGGGGGCGCGAGAGCAGTACTTC
TRBJ1-1 NA NA TRBV6-5 CASSPTRRTEAFF TGTGCCAGCAGCCCAACCCGTCGGACTGAAGCTTTCTTT
TRBJ1-1 TRBD1 NA TRBV3-1 CASSQAGQRTEAFF TGTGCCAGCAGCCAAGCGGGACAGCGCACTGAAGCTTTCTTT
TRBJ1-3 NA few TRBV12-3/TRBV12-4 CASSALRTPTAGNTIYF TGTGCCAGCAGTGCGCTACGGACCCCGACCGCTGGAAACACCATATATTTT
TRBJ2-3 NA many TRBV14 CASTPLGGQLTDTQYF TGTGCCAGCACCCCCCTAGGTGGGCAGCTCACAGATACGCAGTATTTT
TRBJ2-7 NA NA TRBV5-1 CASTSDMGSYEQYF TGCGCCAGCACATCGGACATGGGTAGCTACGAGCAGTACTTC
TRBJ2-3 TRBD2 once TRBV30 CAWTTGTSGPTDTQYF TGTGCCTGGACCACCGGGACTAGCGGACCCACAGATACGCAGTATTTT
TRBJ2-6 NA few TRBV19 CASSQQWTGANVLTF TGTGCCAGTAGCCAACAATGGACTGGGGCCAACGTCCTGACTTTC